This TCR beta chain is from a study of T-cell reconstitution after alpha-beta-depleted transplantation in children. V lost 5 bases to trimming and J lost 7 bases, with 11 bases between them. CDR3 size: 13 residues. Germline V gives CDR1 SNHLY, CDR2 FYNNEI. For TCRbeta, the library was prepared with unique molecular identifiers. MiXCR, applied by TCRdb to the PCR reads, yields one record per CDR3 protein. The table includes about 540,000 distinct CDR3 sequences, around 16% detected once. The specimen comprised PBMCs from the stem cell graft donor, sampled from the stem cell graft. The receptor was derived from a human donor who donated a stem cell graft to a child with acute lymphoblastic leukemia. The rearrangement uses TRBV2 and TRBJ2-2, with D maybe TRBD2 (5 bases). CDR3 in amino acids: CASSPLGIGELFF. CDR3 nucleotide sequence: TGTGCCAGCAGTCCCCTCGGGATCGGGGAGCTGTTTTTT.